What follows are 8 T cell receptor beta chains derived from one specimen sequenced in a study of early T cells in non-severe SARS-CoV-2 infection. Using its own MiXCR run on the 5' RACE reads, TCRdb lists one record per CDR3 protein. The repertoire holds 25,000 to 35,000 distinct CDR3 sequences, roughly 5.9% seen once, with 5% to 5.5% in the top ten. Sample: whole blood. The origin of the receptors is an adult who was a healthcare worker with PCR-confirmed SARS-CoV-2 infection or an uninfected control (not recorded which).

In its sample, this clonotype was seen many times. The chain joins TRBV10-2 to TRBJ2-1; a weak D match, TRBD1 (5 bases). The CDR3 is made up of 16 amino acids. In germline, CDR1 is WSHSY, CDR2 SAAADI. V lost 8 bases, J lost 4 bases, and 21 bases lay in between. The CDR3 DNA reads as TGCGCCAGCGATGATAAAAGAAACAGGATTTACAATGAGCAGTTCTTC. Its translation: CASDDKRNRIYNEQFF.

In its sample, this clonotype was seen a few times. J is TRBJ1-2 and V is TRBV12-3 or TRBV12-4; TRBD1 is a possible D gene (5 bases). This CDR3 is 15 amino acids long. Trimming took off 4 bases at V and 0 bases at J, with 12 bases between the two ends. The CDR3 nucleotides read TGTGCCAGCAGTTCCGTACAGGTCTCTAACTATGGCTACACCTTC. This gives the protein CASSSVQVSNYGYTF.

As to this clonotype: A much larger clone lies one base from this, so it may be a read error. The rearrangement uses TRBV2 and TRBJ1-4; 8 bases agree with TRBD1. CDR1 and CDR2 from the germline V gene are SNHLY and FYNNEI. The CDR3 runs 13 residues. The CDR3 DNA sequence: TGTACCAGCAGAGGACAGGGCCGAGAAAAACTGTTTTTT. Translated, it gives CTSRGQGREKLFF.

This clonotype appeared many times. CDR3 residues: CASSRAGYTDTQYF. The CDR3 bases are TGTGCCAGCAGTCGAGCAGGGTATACAGATACGCAGTATTTT. The gene calls are TRBV28 and TRBJ2-3, with D possibly being TRBD1 (5 bases). In germline, CDR1 is MDHEN, CDR2 SYDVKM. The ends were cut back, 5 bases at V and 3 bases at J, with 12 bases in the middle. The CDR3 is 14 amino acids.

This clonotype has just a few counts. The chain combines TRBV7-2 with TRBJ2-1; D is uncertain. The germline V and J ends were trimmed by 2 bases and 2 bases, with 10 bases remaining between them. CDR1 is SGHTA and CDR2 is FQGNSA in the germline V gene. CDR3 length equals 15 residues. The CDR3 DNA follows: TGTGCCAGCAGCTTATCGTACGGAACCTACAATGAGCAGTTCTTC. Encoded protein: CASSLSYGTYNEQFF.

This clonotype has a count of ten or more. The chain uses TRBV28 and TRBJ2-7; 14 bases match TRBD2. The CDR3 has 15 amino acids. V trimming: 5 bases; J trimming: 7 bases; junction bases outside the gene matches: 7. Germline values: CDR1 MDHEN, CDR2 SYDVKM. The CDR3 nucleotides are TGTGCCAGCAGTCAAGGGACTAGCGGGAGAAGTGAGCAGTACTTC. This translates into CASSQGTSGRSEQYF. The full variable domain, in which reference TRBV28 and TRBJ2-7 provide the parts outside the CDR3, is DVKVTQSSRYLVKRTGEKVFLECVQDMDHENMFWYRQDPGLGLRLIYFSYDVKMKEKGDIPEGYSVSREKKERFSLILESASTNQTSMYLCASSQGTSGRSEQYFGPGTRLTVT.

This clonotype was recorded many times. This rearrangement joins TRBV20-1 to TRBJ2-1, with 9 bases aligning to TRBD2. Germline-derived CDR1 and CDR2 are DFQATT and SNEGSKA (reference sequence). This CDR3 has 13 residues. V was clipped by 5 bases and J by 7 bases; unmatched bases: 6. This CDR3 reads CSAEIAGVNEQFF. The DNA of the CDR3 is TGCAGTGCTGAAATAGCGGGAGTGAATGAGCAGTTCTTC.

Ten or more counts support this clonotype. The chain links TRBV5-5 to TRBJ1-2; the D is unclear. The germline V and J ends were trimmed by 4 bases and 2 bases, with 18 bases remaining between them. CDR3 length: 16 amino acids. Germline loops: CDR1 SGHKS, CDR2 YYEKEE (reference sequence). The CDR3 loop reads CASSRGVGVINYGYTF. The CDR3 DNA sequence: TGTGCCAGCAGCCGCGGGGTCGGGGTCATCAACTATGGCTACACCTTC.